Listed below are T cell receptor beta chains from one sample, sequenced in a study of identical twins. One entry per CDR3 protein results from TCRdb running MiXCR on the 5' RACE reads. The sample has about 290,000 distinct CDR3 sequences, roughly 9.7% seen once. The same sample was also used in a study of yellow fever vaccine responses in identical twins.

Sequencing was carried out using CD8+ T cells sorted from blood. Receptors were obtained from a young woman in good health. The conserved cysteine and the conserved F or W are not part of the CDR3 here.

j_call v_call cdr3_aa
TRBJ2-3 TRBV3-1 ASSETGLAGYTDTQY
TRBJ2-7 TRBV12-3/TRBV12-4 ASRKGTAFTYEQY
TRBJ2-5 TRBV11-2 ASSFGAGDQETQY
TRBJ2-3 TRBV27 ASSLEGGDYTDTQY
TRBJ2-7 TRBV11-2 ASSVSMSDYDSYEQY
TRBJ2-2 TRBV28 ASSLIGPGELF
TRBJ2-1 TRBV5-1 ASSLTRSSYNEQF
TRBJ2-7 TRBV6-2/TRBV6-3 ASSPPPGGVYEQY
TRBJ2-7 TRBV7-9 ASSLSLMGVQY
TRBJ1-1 TRBV20-1 SAVRRNTEAF
TRBJ2-5 TRBV28 ASTRAGPVISEETQY
TRBJ2-3 TRBV9 ASSVEPDLWADTQY
TRBJ2-7 TRBV20-1 SAQTTLGVEQY
TRBJ2-5 TRBV9 ASSVPREMTGAETQY
TRBJ2-3 TRBV7-3 ASSLTSSSTDTQY
TRBJ2-7 TRBV2 ASSDLRTGQATYEQY
TRBJ2-5 TRBV27 ASGETGEQETQY
TRBJ2-1 TRBV25-1 ASSEYSGDLEQF